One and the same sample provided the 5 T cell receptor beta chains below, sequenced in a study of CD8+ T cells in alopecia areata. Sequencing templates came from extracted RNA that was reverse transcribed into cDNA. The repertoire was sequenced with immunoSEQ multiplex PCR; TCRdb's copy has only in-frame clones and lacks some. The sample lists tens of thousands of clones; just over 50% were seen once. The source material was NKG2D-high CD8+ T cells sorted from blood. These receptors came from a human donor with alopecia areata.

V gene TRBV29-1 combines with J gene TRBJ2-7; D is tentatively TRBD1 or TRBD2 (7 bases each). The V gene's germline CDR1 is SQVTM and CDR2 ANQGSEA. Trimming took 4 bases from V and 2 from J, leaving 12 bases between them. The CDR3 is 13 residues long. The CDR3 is CSVGGGQTYEQYF. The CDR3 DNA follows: TGCAGCGTTGGGGGGGGACAGACCTACGAGCAGTACTTC.

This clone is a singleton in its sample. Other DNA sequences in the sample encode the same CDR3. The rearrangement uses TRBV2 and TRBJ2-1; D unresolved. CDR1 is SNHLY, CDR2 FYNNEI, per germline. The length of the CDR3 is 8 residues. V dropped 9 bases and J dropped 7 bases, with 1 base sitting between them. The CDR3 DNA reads TGTGCCAGTAATGAGCAGTTCTTC. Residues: CASNEQFF.

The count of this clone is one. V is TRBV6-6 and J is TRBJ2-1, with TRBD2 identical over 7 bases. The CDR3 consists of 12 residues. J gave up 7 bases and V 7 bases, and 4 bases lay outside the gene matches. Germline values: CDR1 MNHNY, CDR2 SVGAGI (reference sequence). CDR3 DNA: TGTGCCAGCAACCCTAGCGGAAATGAGCAGTTCTTC. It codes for CASNPSGNEQFF.

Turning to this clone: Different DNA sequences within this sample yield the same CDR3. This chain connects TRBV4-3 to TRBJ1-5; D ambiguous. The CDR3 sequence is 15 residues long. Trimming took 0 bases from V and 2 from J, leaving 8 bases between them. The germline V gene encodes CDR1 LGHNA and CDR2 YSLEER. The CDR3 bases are TGCGCCAGCAGCCAAGAACTGGGAGGCAATCAGCCCCAGCATTTT. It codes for CASSQELGGNQPQHF.

The CDR3 region has the DNA TGTGCCAGCAGCGCCGCCTCTAGAGAGACCCAGTACTTC. It codes for CASSAASRETQYF. The rearrangement links TRBV2 to TRBJ2-5; no definite D call. CDR3 size: 13 residues. CDR1 and CDR2 from the germline V gene are SNHLY and FYNNEI. The V end lost 6 bases, the J end lost 4 bases, and 12 bases lay between the germline ends.